Presented here are 2 T cell receptor beta chains from one specimen sequenced in a study of long-term antiretroviral therapy in people with HIV. The authors ran the immunoSEQ assay, v3.0, at survey level. Assay: immunoSEQ multiplex PCR; the TCRdb copy retains only in-frame clones and omits some. The profile shows some 20,000 clones, more than 75% of them singletons. The material sequenced was unsorted PBMCs, taken about 6.1 years after starting antiretroviral therapy. The source is a man aged 25-45 years with HIV.

This chain connects TRBV11-3 to TRBJ2-1; 10 bases are a match to TRBD2. Per the germline V gene, CDR1 is SGHNT and CDR2 is YENEEA. Unmatched junction bases numbered 1, after V lost 5 bases and J lost 0 bases. The CDR3 covers 15 residues. The CDR3 coding sequence is TGTGCCAGCAGCGGGACTAGCGACTCCTACAATGAGCAGTTCTTC. Its translation: CASSGTSDSYNEQFF.

The chain carries TRBV15 and TRBJ1-1; 10 bases fit TRBD1. Trimming removed 5 bases from V and 4 bases from J; junction bases left unmatched: 4. Looked up from germline, CDR1 is LNHNV and CDR2 is YYDKDF (reference sequence). The CDR3 spans 14 residues. CDR3 region: CATSGGTGVTEAFF. CDR3 nucleotide sequence: TGTGCCACCAGCGGAGGGACAGGGGTCACTGAAGCTTTCTTT.